The TCR beta chain described here comes from a study of blood T cell repertoires in COVID-19. About the research overall: The origin of the acute and convalescent COVID-19 samples was the United States, Italy and Spain. From T cells, B-cell-depleted T cells, or PBMCs came the material, which was cDNA or gDNA.

With V trimmed by 3 bases and J by 1 base, 9 bases remained unmatched. The CDR3 consists of 17 residues. Germline V lookup: CDR1 KGHSY, CDR2 FQNENV. Authors' methods: By means of reference gene primer amplification, nucleated cell counts were estimated. TCRdb's table, derived via immunoSEQ multiplex PCR, lists solely in-frame clones and lacks some. The V and J calls and clone size are taken from that table; D and trimming were inferred from the DNA. The data hold 56,000 or so clones, with around nine tenths observed a single time. This chain connects TRBV16 to TRBJ1-5, with TRBD1 identical over 7 bases. The receptor comes from a man between 50 and 59 years old with acute or convalescent COVID-19. Sequencing was done on a sample of peripheral blood. The CDR3 bases are TGTGCCAGCAGCCACGCCGGGACCAGGGGGAGCAATCAGCCCCAGCATTTT. Amino acids: CASSHAGTRGSNQPQHF.